The 24 T cell receptor beta chains below come from one sample, sequenced in a study of vaccination and CD4 T cells after COVID-19. Time point reported: late sampling 161 to 241 days after vaccination in a few convalescent patients. Treatment given: roughly ten-day PBMC culture with coronavirus spike peptide pools or control peptides (ViraFEST assay). Oncomine TCR Beta short-read sequencing was applied to DNA from cultured CD4+ T cells. TCRdb re-analysed the PCR reads in MiXCR, keeping a single row per CDR3 protein. The table has about 25,000 distinct CDR3 sequences, approximately 28% seen once. These receptors' targets are unknown. The specimen was CD4+ T cells from blood, cultured in vitro, collected about 7 months after SARS-CoV-2 vaccination. These receptors were taken from a human donor who had recovered from COVID-19.

This clonotype was recorded a few times. The genes are TRBV10-1 and TRBJ2-5; 8 nucleotides agree with TRBD1. J was trimmed by 6 bases and V by 4 bases; bases with no gene match: 7. The length of the CDR3 is 14 residues. Germline loops: CDR1 WNHNN, CDR2 SYGVQD (reference sequence). CDR3 residues: CASSAPTGVKTQYF. DNA of the CDR3: TGCGCCAGCAGTGCCCCGACAGGGGTAAAGACCCAGTACTTC.

This chain joins TRBV11-2 and TRBJ2-3, with D unclear. Germline V lookup: CDR1 SGHAT, CDR2 FQNNGV. Trimming pared 4 bases from V and 1 base from J, leaving 3 bases between. The CDR3 loop spans 12 amino acids. The CDR3 coding sequence is TGTGCCAGCAGCTCCCGCACAGATACGCAGTATTTT. As protein: CASSSRTDTQYF.

The chain couples TRBV27 to TRBJ2-5; 7 bases line up with TRBD2. Per germline, CDR1 MNHEY and CDR2 SMNVEV (reference sequence). This CDR3 has 15 amino acids. The ends lost 1 base at V and 4 bases at J; junction bases unmatched: 6. CDR3 sequence reads: CASSLLAGVRETQYF. In DNA, the CDR3 is TGTGCCAGCAGTTTATTGGCGGGAGTAAGAGAGACCCAGTACTTC.

The chain carries TRBV10-3 and TRBJ1-5, with a possible D match to TRBD1 (5 bases). The germline V gene has CDR1 ENHRY and CDR2 SYGVKD. With 10 bases removed from V and 9 bases from J, the gap between germline ends came to 25 bases. The length of the CDR3 is 15 residues. In DNA form, the CDR3 reads TGTGCCACCGTGGCCACAGTGGGACCAGGCACGCCCCAGCATTTT. Protein product: CATVATVGPGTPQHF.

This clonotype was observed at least ten times. The chain is built from TRBV6-1 and TRBJ1-5; maybe TRBD1 (5 bases). Germline CDR1 MNHNS, CDR2 SASEGT. Trimming cost V 5 bases and J 2 bases, with 13 bases left between them. CDR3 length: 15 amino acids. The CDR3 DNA reads as TGTGCCAGCAGTCCCAGGGATATAGGCAATCAGCCCCAGCATTTT. It encodes CASSPRDIGNQPQHF.

There are a few counts of this clonotype. This chain joins TRBV28 and TRBJ1-2; TRBD1 agrees at 8 bases. Trimming at V came to 3 bases and at J to 8 bases, leaving 8 bases not matched to a gene. The germline gives CDR1 MDHEN, CDR2 SYDVKM. The CDR3 spans 14 residues. CDR3 bases: TGTGCCAGCAGTTTCCCCCAAAGACAGGGGGGCTACACCTTC. It is translated as CASSFPQRQGGYTF.

This clonotype was detected only a few times. The rearrangement joins TRBV20-1 to TRBJ2-5; a weak D match, TRBD1 (6 bases). The CDR3 contains 11 residues. The V gene's germline CDR1 is DFQATT and CDR2 SNEGSKA (reference sequence). The CDR3 coding sequence is TGCAGCGGACAGATTGAAGAGACCCAGTACTTC. Encoded protein: CSGQIEETQYF.

This clonotype was found a few times. The junction departs from the called germline gene at one end, perhaps through a read error. This chain joins TRBV20-1 and TRBJ1-6, with D tentatively TRBD1 (6 bases). Per germline, CDR1 DFQATT and CDR2 SNEGSKA (reference sequence). CDR3 length equals 13 residues. CDR3 region: CSTAGTHSPSVIF. CDR3 nucleotide sequence: TGCAGTACGGCTGGGACACACTCACCCTCCGTAATCTTT.

The chain joins TRBV19 to TRBJ2-1; D might be TRBD2 (5 bases). Germline V gene lookup returns CDR1 LNHDA and CDR2 SQIVND (reference sequence). The CDR3 loop spans 14 amino acids. Trimming took off 3 bases at V and 0 bases at J, with 6 bases between the two ends. The CDR3 DNA is TGTGCCAGTAGTATTGACTACTCCTACAATGAGCAGTTCTTC. This gives the protein CASSIDYSYNEQFF.

The V and J genes are TRBV6-5 and TRBJ1-5; perhaps TRBD1 as D (5 bases). Trimming cost V 4 bases and J 2 bases, with 9 bases left between them. From germline, CDR1 is MNHEY and CDR2 SVGAGI. The CDR3 covers 14 residues. The CDR3 region has the DNA TGTGCCAGCAGTTTCAGGGTCGGCAATCAGCCCCAGCATTTT. It translates to CASSFRVGNQPQHF.

The chain recombines TRBV11-2 with TRBJ2-5, with 9 bases aligning to TRBD2. Germline loops: CDR1 SGHAT, CDR2 FQNNGV. V trimming: 1 base; J trimming: 5 bases; junction bases outside the gene matches: 26. The CDR3 spans 22 residues. CDR3 in amino acids: CASSLVRGATGGLAGCIETQYF. The DNA of the CDR3 is TGTGCCAGCAGCTTAGTAAGAGGGGCTACGGGGGGGCTAGCGGGGTGCATCGAGACCCAGTACTTC.

The chain carries TRBV27 and TRBJ2-1; maybe TRBD2 (5 bases). The CDR3 is 14 residues long. Looked up from germline, CDR1 is MNHEY and CDR2 is SMNVEV (reference sequence). Trimming removed 7 bases from V and 3 bases from J, with 13 bases in between. In DNA form, the CDR3 reads TGTGCCAGCAAAAGGTTGGCGGGCTACAATGAGCAGTTCTTC. Amino acid sequence: CASKRLAGYNEQFF.

This clonotype was counted between two and nine times. The J gene is TRBJ2-7, the V gene TRBV20-1; 8 bases are shared with TRBD1. The CDR3 has 17 amino acids. Trimming at V came to 3 bases and at J to 4 bases, leaving 17 bases not matched to a gene. Germline V CDR1 and CDR2: DFQATT, SNEGSKA (reference sequence). CDR3 bases: TGCAGTGCTAGGAAAGCTCCTCGTGCAGGGGGCAGGTACGAGCAGTACTTC. Translated, it gives CSARKAPRAGGRYEQYF.

This clonotype was picked up a small number of times. V and J are TRBV7-2 and TRBJ2-7; D perhaps matches TRBD1 (8 bases). V was trimmed by 0 bases and J by 4 bases, leaving 13 bases between them. The CDR3 length is 15 residues. Germline loops: CDR1 SGHTA, CDR2 FQGNSA. Here the CDR3 reads CASSLAHRGGYEQYF. CDR3 DNA sequence: TGTGCCAGCAGCTTAGCCCACAGGGGGGGGTACGAGCAGTACTTC.

This sequence joins TRBV6-1 and TRBJ2-5, with TRBD1 identical over 12 bases. Per the germline V gene, CDR1 is MNHNS and CDR2 is SASEGT. The CDR3 length is 16 residues. With 6 bases clipped from V and 6 bases from J, the junction kept 11 bases outside the gene matches. CDR3 protein: CASRDPGQGARKTQYF. Written as DNA, the CDR3 is TGTGCCAGCAGGGACCCGGGACAGGGGGCCAGAAAGACCCAGTACTTC.

The rearrangement joins TRBV2 to TRBJ2-3; possibly TRBD1 for D (6 bases). V was pared by 7 bases and J by 7 bases, with 9 bases between. CDR3 length: 11 residues. CDR1 SNHLY and CDR2 FYNNEI come from the germline V gene. This CDR3 reads CASKGDYTQYF. The CDR3 DNA follows: TGTGCCAGCAAGGGGGATTATACGCAGTATTTT.

This clonotype turned up a few times. The rearrangement uses TRBV5-4 and TRBJ2-7; 10 positions agree with TRBD2. CDR3 length equals 16 residues. V lost 1 base and J lost 4; bases outside the gene matches: 8. The germline V gene encodes CDR1 SGHNT and CDR2 YYREEE (reference sequence). The CDR3 sequence: CASSLMRGTSVYEQYF. DNA for the CDR3: TGTGCCAGCAGCTTGATGCGTGGGACTAGCGTATACGAGCAGTACTTC.

This chain joins TRBV20-1 and TRBJ2-7, with 9 bases that match TRBD1. Trimming removed 1 base from V and 5 bases from J; junction bases left unmatched: 6. Germline CDR1 and CDR2: DFQATT and SNEGSKA (reference sequence). This CDR3 spans 14 amino acids. This CDR3 reads CSARAGTGLDEQYF. The DNA for the CDR3 is TGCAGTGCTAGAGCCGGGACAGGGCTCGACGAGCAGTACTTC.

The rearrangement uses TRBV29-1 and TRBJ2-5, with 10 bases aligning to TRBD1. The V gene end was trimmed by 5 bases and the J gene end by 5 bases; junction bases not matched to a gene: 8. This CDR3 is 14 amino acids long. Per germline, CDR1 SQVTM and CDR2 ANQGSEA. The CDR3 sequence is CSVTGTGVVETQYF. The CDR3 DNA reads TGCAGCGTTACCGGGACAGGGGTTGTGGAGACCCAGTACTTC. Using reference TRBV29-1 and TRBJ2-5 for the parts outside the CDR3, the full variable domain is SAVISQKPSRDICQRGTSLTIQCQVDSQVTMMFWYRQQPGQSLTLIATANQGSEATYESGFVIDKFPISRPNLTFSTLTVSNMSPEDSSIYLCSVTGTGVVETQYFGPGTRLLVL.

The chain is built from TRBV11-3 and TRBJ2-5, with 7 bases fitting TRBD2. Germline V gene sequence: CDR1 SGHNT, CDR2 YENEEA. The J segment lost 6 bases and the V segment lost 5 bases, leaving 9 bases of the junction unmatched. CDR3 size: 14 residues. Here the CDR3 reads CASSASLAAKTQYF. CDR3 nucleotides: TGTGCCAGCAGCGCGAGTCTAGCGGCCAAGACCCAGTACTTC.

The V call is TRBV20-1, the J call TRBJ1-5; D ambiguous. CDR1 DFQATT and CDR2 SNEGSKA come from the germline V gene (reference sequence). The CDR3 is made up of 16 amino acids. V lost 6 bases to trimming and J lost 3 bases, with 21 bases between them. The CDR3: CSAKEIQWAVNQPQHF. CDR3 DNA sequence: TGCAGTGCCAAAGAAATCCAATGGGCGGTCAATCAGCCCCAGCATTTT.

The V gene is TRBV2, the J gene TRBJ2-7; 13 bases align to TRBD2. Germline V gene lookup returns CDR1 SNHLY and CDR2 FYNNEI. This CDR3 region has 14 residues. V was clipped by 7 bases and J by 2 bases; unmatched bases: 2. DNA of the CDR3: TGTGCCAGCACTGGGACTAGCGGGGCCTACGAGCAGTACTTC. Translating it yields CASTGTSGAYEQYF.

V gene TRBV18 combines with J gene TRBJ2-7; D unresolved. This CDR3 comprises 13 residues. CDR1 and CDR2 from the germline V gene are KGHSH and LQKENI. Trimming shortened V by 5 bases and J by 5 bases, and 13 bases separated the two germline ends. CDR3 sequence: CASSTYRLDEQYF. The CDR3 DNA follows: TGTGCCAGCTCAACGTATCGCTTGGACGAGCAGTACTTC.

This clonotype is medium-sized within its sample. V usage is TRBV6-1 and J usage is TRBJ1-5; 7 bases fit TRBD1. With V trimmed by 6 bases and J by 6 bases, 14 bases remained unmatched. Germline-derived CDR1 and CDR2 are MNHNS and SASEGT. The CDR3 has 16 amino acids. The CDR3 protein is CASRAQGSAASQPQHF. The CDR3 bases are TGTGCCAGCAGAGCACAGGGGTCCGCAGCCAGTCAGCCCCAGCATTTT.